The rows below give T cell receptor beta chains drawn from one sample of a study of early T cells in non-severe SARS-CoV-2 infection. MiXCR was run by TCRdb on the 5' RACE reads, yielding one entry per CDR3 protein. Of tens of thousands of distinct CDR3 sequences in the sample, 12% are singletons; the top ten hold approximately 1.7%. Sequenced input: whole blood. All receptors derive from an adult who was a healthcare worker with PCR-confirmed SARS-CoV-2 infection or an uninfected control (not recorded which). Both conserved end residues are part of each CDR3. A D gene is named only where the DNA matches it firmly. The size entry is marked missing in some rows and otherwise reads once, few, many or a size class.

d_call	v_call	j_call	clone_size	cdr3_aa	cdr3_nt
TRBD1	TRBV7-2	TRBJ1-1	many	CASSLTTGGTEAFF	TGTGCCAGCAGCTTAACCACAGGGGGCACTGAAGCTTTCTTT
.	TRBV5-4	TRBJ2-2	few	CASSRNNNTGELFF	TGTGCCAGCAGCAGGAATAACAACACCGGGGAGCTGTTTTTT
.	TRBV5-6	TRBJ2-5	.	CASSFLTRPEETQYF	TGTGCCAGCAGCTTTCTAACCCGGCCTGAAGAGACCCAGTACTTC
.	TRBV12-3/TRBV12-4	TRBJ2-3	.	CASSLQGGLDTQYF	TGTGCCAGCAGTTTGCAGGGGGGCCTAGATACGCAGTATTTT
TRBD1	TRBV7-8	TRBJ1-5	many	CASSLTGAANQPQHF	TGTGCCAGCAGCTTAACAGGGGCCGCAAATCAGCCCCAGCATTTT
.	TRBV6-2/TRBV6-3	TRBJ1-5	.	CASTRGSNQPQHF	TGTGCCAGCACTCGGGGAAGCAATCAGCCCCAGCATTTT
TRBD1	TRBV29-1	TRBJ1-1	many	CSVDGTVNTEAFF	TGCAGCGTTGATGGGACAGTGAACACTGAAGCTTTCTTT
.	TRBV12-3/TRBV12-4	TRBJ2-7	.	CASSRGWGREQYF	TGTGCCAGCAGTCGGGGATGGGGGCGCGAGCAGTACTTC
.	TRBV5-1	TRBJ1-1	few	CASSLVDGPEDTEAFF	TGCGCCAGCAGCTTGGTGGACGGCCCTGAGGACACTGAAGCTTTCTTT
.	TRBV7-2	TRBJ2-2	.	CASSLAPSSVLFF	TGTGCCAGCAGCTTAGCCCCGAGTAGCGTGCTGTTTTTT
.	TRBV6-2/TRBV6-3	TRBJ2-4	.	CASSQGGGIQYF	TGTGCCAGCAGCCAGGGGGGAGGCATTCAGTACTTC
.	TRBV2	TRBJ2-1	.	CASSVNGGKYNEQFF	TGTGCCAGCAGTGTTAATGGGGGGAAGTACAATGAGCAGTTCTTC
.	TRBV2	TRBJ2-3	many	CASRFSSDTQYF	TGTGCCAGCAGGTTTAGTTCCGATACGCAGTATTTT
.	TRBV7-6	TRBJ2-7	.	CASSQPHYEQYF	TGTGCCAGCAGCCAACCCCACTACGAGCAGTACTTC
.	TRBV20-1	TRBJ1-3	.	CSARQVGNTIYF	TGCAGTGCAAGACAGGTTGGAAACACCATATATTTT
.	TRBV9	TRBJ2-3	.	CASSTSPGGYADTQYF	TGTGCCAGCAGCACCTCCCCGGGCGGGTACGCAGATACGCAGTATTTT
.	TRBV6-4	TRBJ2-1	many	CASSETPDTGNEQFF	TGTGCCAGCAGTGAGACCCCCGACACAGGGAATGAGCAGTTCTTC
.	TRBV6-2/TRBV6-3	TRBJ2-3	.	CASSYATNAQMSQYF	TGTGCCAGCAGTTACGCGACCAACGCACAGATGTCGCAGTATTTT
TRBD2	TRBV18	TRBJ2-2	few	CASSRGLAGVNTGELFF	TGTGCCAGCTCTCGAGGACTAGCGGGGGTTAACACCGGGGAGCTGTTTTTT
.	TRBV19	TRBJ2-1	many	CASSPDRSAYNEQFF	TGTGCCAGTAGTCCTGACAGGAGTGCCTACAATGAGCAGTTCTTC
.	TRBV4-3	TRBJ2-5	few	CASSHRQERVAETQYF	TGCGCCAGCAGCCACCGACAGGAGAGAGTCGCGGAGACCCAGTACTTC
.	TRBV5-4	TRBJ2-3	many	CASSTQSGGQTDTQYF	TGTGCCAGCAGTACTCAGTCCGGGGGGCAAACAGATACGCAGTATTTT
.	TRBV25-1	TRBJ2-7	.	CVSTEGGSYEQYF	TGTGTCAGCACCGAGGGGGGGTCCTACGAGCAGTACTTC
TRBD1	TRBV7-6	TRBJ2-7	many	CASSLGTGGAGEQYF	TGTGCCAGCAGCTTAGGGACAGGGGGCGCGGGTGAGCAGTACTTC
.	TRBV20-1	TRBJ1-6	few	CSARGGVYNSPLHF	TGCAGTGCTAGAGGGGGGGTCTATAATTCACCCCTCCACTTT
.	TRBV15	TRBJ1-2	.	CATSYGYTF	TGTGCCACCTCCTATGGCTACACCTTC
.	TRBV5-1	TRBJ2-3	many	CASSLSDSSTDTQYF	TGCGCCAGCAGCTTGTCGGACAGCAGCACAGATACGCAGTATTTT
.	TRBV5-4	TRBJ2-7	few	CASSLANSYEQYF	TGTGCCAGCAGCTTAGCAAACTCCTACGAGCAGTACTTC
.	TRBV30	TRBJ1-5	.	CAWSPLGTQNQPQHF	TGTGCCTGGAGTCCTCTCGGGACACAAAATCAGCCCCAGCATTTT
.	TRBV5-6	TRBJ2-7	few	CASSLGTDLYEQYF	TGTGCCAGCAGCTTGGGGACTGACCTCTACGAGCAGTACTTC
.	TRBV20-1	TRBJ2-3	few	CSARGSAHTGGTDTQYF	TGCAGTGCAAGGGGCAGCGCCCACACAGGAGGCACAGATACGCAGTATTTT
TRBD2	TRBV11-1	TRBJ2-3	.	CASSPRAGMGTDTQYF	TGTGCCAGCAGCCCGAGAGCGGGGATGGGGACAGATACGCAGTATTTT
TRBD2	TRBV20-1	TRBJ2-1	.	CSAPAPPLAGGPEEQFF	TGCAGTGCCCCTGCCCCCCCTCTAGCGGGGGGCCCAGAGGAGCAGTTCTTC
.	TRBV11-2	TRBJ2-1	.	CASSLESFNEQFF	TGTGCCAGCAGCTTAGAATCTTTCAATGAGCAGTTCTTC
.	TRBV3-1	TRBJ1-1	many	CASSPGRNTEAFF	TGTGCCAGCAGTCCGGGCCGGAACACTGAAGCTTTCTTT
TRBD1	TRBV30	TRBJ1-3	many	CAWSVPGGAGNTIYF	TGTGCCTGGAGTGTCCCAGGGGGCGCCGGAAACACCATATATTTT
.	TRBV20-1	TRBJ2-3	few	CSAIGGTDTQYF	TGCAGTGCTATTGGGGGCACAGATACGCAGTATTTT
TRBD1	TRBV7-9	TRBJ1-6	.	CASSFGVRDRGTPSSPLHF	TGTGCCAGCAGCTTCGGCGTCCGAGACAGGGGAACCCCTAGTTCACCCCTCCACTTT
.	TRBV6-6	TRBJ2-2	few	CASTRLPPRLSNTGELFF	TGTGCCAGCACCCGACTCCCCCCACGGCTGTCGAACACCGGGGAGCTGTTTTTT
TRBD2	TRBV19	TRBJ2-3	many	CASTRLAGGTTDTQYF	TGTGCCAGTACCCGACTAGCGGGGGGGACCACAGATACGCAGTATTTT